Below, 20 T cell receptor beta chains from the same sample are listed, as sequenced in a study of OX40 agonist ivuxolimab in advanced cancers. Measured with immunoSEQ multiplex PCR; TCRdb has only the in-frame clones, and not every one. The sample has 52,000 or so clones, less than 85% seen once. Here the sequenced sample was CD4+ or CD8+ T cells sorted from blood, taken in a trial of the OX40 agonist ivuxolimab. All receptors come from an adult with an advanced solid tumor such as melanoma, head and neck, liver or kidney cancer.

V gene TRBV5-6 combines with J gene TRBJ2-2; 7 bases fit TRBD1. Germline CDR1 reads SGHDT; CDR2 reads YYEEEE. V lost 4 bases, J lost 0 bases, and 6 bases stayed unmatched. This CDR3 contains 16 residues. CDR3 coding DNA: TGTGCCAGCAGCCCCGGGACAGACACGAACACCGGGGAGCTGTTTTTT. As protein: CASSPGTDTNTGELFF.

The CDR3 DNA reads as TGCGCCAGCAGCGAACAGGGTCGTTATACTGAAGCTTTCTTT. Its protein is CASSEQGRYTEAFF. V gene TRBV4-3 combines with J gene TRBJ1-1; D may be TRBD1 (6 bases). There are 14 residues in the CDR3. CDR1 and CDR2 from the germline V gene are LGHNA and YSLEER. Trimming cost V 5 bases and J 5 bases, with 15 bases left between them.

The V and J genes are TRBV5-6 and TRBJ2-6, with D hard to call. CDR1 SGHDT and CDR2 YYEEEE come from the germline V gene. V gave up 5 bases and J gave up 0 bases, with 12 bases separating them. CDR3 length: 16 amino acids. This chain's CDR3 is CASSFGFHSGANVLTF. The CDR3 DNA reads as TGTGCCAGCAGTTTTGGTTTCCACTCTGGGGCCAACGTCCTGACTTTC.

The chain has TRBV4-3 and TRBJ2-3; D unclear. The CDR3 loop spans 16 amino acids. Deletions cut 1 base from V and 0 bases from J, with 11 bases between. Germline values: CDR1 LGHNA, CDR2 YSLEER. CDR3 sequence: CASSQGDGSSTDTQYF. CDR3 in DNA: TGCGCCAGCAGCCAAGGAGACGGGTCTAGCACAGATACGCAGTATTTT.

This clone showed up just a few times. The chain joins TRBV19 to TRBJ1-1; no clear D gene. CDR3 length: 17 amino acids. V lost 3 bases, J lost 0 bases, and 17 bases lay in between. Germline lookup yields CDR1 LNHDA and CDR2 SQIVND (reference sequence). CDR3 residues: CASSIRPDGLMNTEAFF. CDR3 coding DNA: TGTGCCAGTAGTATTCGCCCGGACGGACTCATGAACACTGAAGCTTTCTTT.

The rearrangement joins TRBV11-2 to TRBJ1-2; tentative D call: TRBD1 (5 bases). This CDR3 region has 16 residues. Germline V gives CDR1 SGHAT, CDR2 FQNNGV. Trimming cost V 5 bases and J 4 bases, with 20 bases left between them. CDR3 sequence reads: CASSPLIGAALYGYTF. The CDR3 DNA reads TGTGCCAGCAGCCCCCTAATAGGGGCTGCACTCTATGGCTACACCTTC.

V usage is TRBV7-2 and J usage is TRBJ2-2; D is unresolved. Per the germline V gene, CDR1 is SGHTA and CDR2 is FQGNSA. The length of the CDR3 is 14 residues. Trimming took off 5 bases at V and 6 bases at J, with 13 bases between the two ends. CDR3 residues: CASSPLMAAGELFF. For the CDR3, the DNA is TGTGCCAGCAGCCCTCTAATGGCGGCCGGGGAGCTGTTTTTT. Full variable domain (rest looked up from reference TRBV7-2 and TRBJ2-2): GAGVSQSPSNKVTEKGKDVELRCDPISGHTALYWYRQSLGQGLEFLIYFQGNSAPDKSGLPSDRFSAERTGGSVSTLTIQRTQQEDSAVYLCASSPLMAAGELFFGEGSRLTVL.

The chain links TRBV9 to TRBJ2-3; 9 bases are a match to TRBD1. The CDR3 loop spans 16 amino acids. Unmatched junction bases numbered 11, after V lost 4 bases and J lost 5 bases. From germline, CDR1 is SGDLS and CDR2 YYNGEE. Written as DNA, the CDR3 is TGTGCCAGCAGCCCCCGAGAGGGACAGGGTGGAGATACGCAGTATTTT. Encoded protein: CASSPREGQGGDTQYF. The variable domain in full, completed from reference TRBV9 and TRBJ2-3, reads DSGVTQTPKHLITATGQRVTLRCSPRSGDLSVYWYQQSLDQGLQFLIQYYNGEERAKGNILERFSAQQFPDLHSELNLSSLELGDSALYFCASSPREGQGGDTQYFGPGTRLTVL.

The V and J genes are TRBV6-6 and TRBJ2-5; 10 nucleotides agree with TRBD2. Germline lookup yields CDR1 MNHNY and CDR2 SVGAGI (reference sequence). The CDR3 is 14 residues long. V gave up 6 bases and J gave up 4 bases; unmatched junction bases: 5. The CDR3 coding sequence is TGTGCCAGCAGGCCGGGACTAGCGAGAGAGACCCAGTACTTC. Encoded protein: CASRPGLARETQYF.

The chain couples TRBV5-1 to TRBJ2-5, with D perhaps matching TRBD2 (7 bases). CDR1 is SGHRS and CDR2 is YFSETQ in the germline V gene. This CDR3 comprises 14 residues. Trimming pared 4 bases from V and 4 bases from J, leaving 14 bases between. CDR3: CASSQTGGGETQYF. For the CDR3, the DNA is TGCGCCAGCAGCCAGACAGGCGGGGGAGAGACCCAGTACTTC.

The sample holds a few counts of this clone. This chain connects TRBV29-1 to TRBJ2-1, with unresolved D. V was cut by 4 bases and J by 1 base, with 5 bases left in between. CDR1 is SQVTM and CDR2 is ANQGSEA in the germline V gene. The CDR3 runs 12 residues. Here the CDR3 reads CSVAISYNEQFF. CDR3 nucleotide sequence: TGCAGCGTTGCGATATCCTACAATGAGCAGTTCTTC.

The rearrangement uses TRBV28 and TRBJ1-2; the D gene is possibly TRBD1 (5 bases). The length of the CDR3 is 14 residues. CDR1 MDHEN and CDR2 SYDVKM come from the germline V gene. The V and J ends lost 7 bases and 8 bases respectively, with 20 bases between them. CDR3: CASTLMGTDRGYTF. The CDR3 region has the DNA TGTGCCAGCACCCTTATGGGGACGGATAGGGGCTACACCTTC.

This CDR3 reads CASSPRLGGNTIYF. CDR3 bases: TGTGCCAGCAGTCCTCGACTAGGAGGAAACACCATATATTTT. The J gene is TRBJ1-3, the V gene TRBV7-9, with unresolved D. This CDR3 contains 14 residues. Germline assignment: CDR1 SEHNR and CDR2 FQNEAQ (reference sequence). Trimming shortened V by 6 bases and J by 4 bases, and 13 bases separated the two germline ends.

This clone was seen just once. V gene TRBV30 combines with J gene TRBJ1-5; TRBD1 aligns across 7 bases. V lost 5 bases and J lost 5; bases outside the gene matches: 6. CDR1 and CDR2 (germline): GTSNPN, SVGIG (reference sequence). CDR3 length equals 13 residues. The CDR3 reads CAWEEGAHQPQHF. The CDR3 DNA is TGTGCCTGGGAAGAGGGGGCTCATCAGCCCCAGCATTTT.

This clone was counted only a few times. The rearrangement uses TRBV9 and TRBJ2-3, with D tentatively TRBD2 (6 bases). The V gene's germline CDR1 is SGDLS and CDR2 YYNGEE. The CDR3 consists of 15 residues. Trimming cost V 4 bases and J 3 bases, with 15 bases left between them. CDR3 sequence reads: CASSPGGIGTDTQYF. CDR3 DNA: TGTGCCAGCAGCCCTGGGGGGATAGGGACAGATACGCAGTATTTT. The entire variable domain, with the rest obtained from reference TRBV9 and TRBJ2-3, is as follows: DSGVTQTPKHLITATGQRVTLRCSPRSGDLSVYWYQQSLDQGLQFLIQYYNGEERAKGNILERFSAQQFPDLHSELNLSSLELGDSALYFCASSPGGIGTDTQYFGPGTRLTVL.

The chain joins TRBV28 to TRBJ2-1; D gene unclear. V dropped 3 bases and J dropped 0 bases, with 12 bases sitting between them. From germline, CDR1 is MDHEN and CDR2 SYDVKM. There are 16 residues in the CDR3. CDR3 nucleotide sequence: TGTGCCAGCAGTTTTGCCACAGCCAACTCCTACAATGAGCAGTTCTTC. Amino acids: CASSFATANSYNEQFF.

The V and J genes are TRBV28 and TRBJ2-3; 10 bases align to TRBD1. V shed 7 bases and J 5 bases; nucleotides not matched to a gene: 6. The CDR3 extends over 14 amino acids. Per the germline V gene, CDR1 is MDHEN and CDR2 is SYDVKM. CDR3 residues: CASNRQGAIDTQYF. The CDR3 bases are TGTGCCAGCAACAGACAGGGGGCAATAGATACGCAGTATTTT.

This sequence joins TRBV5-1 and TRBJ1-2, with D tentatively TRBD1 (6 bases). Germline loops: CDR1 SGHRS, CDR2 YFSETQ. Trimming took off 3 bases at V and 13 bases at J, with 28 bases between the two ends. CDR3 length equals 16 residues. DNA for the CDR3: TGCGCCAGCAGCTCCGAATCCCCGTCGACAGGTATAGGGCCCACCTTC. It is translated as CASSSESPSTGIGPTF.

The chain combines TRBV7-9 with TRBJ1-4; D is unclear. The germline CDR1 and CDR2 sequences are SEHNR and FQNEAQ (reference sequence). V lost 4 bases, J lost 0 bases, and 15 bases lay in between. The CDR3 runs to 17 residues. CDR3 residues: CASSSVPSDPTNEKLFF. CDR3 in DNA: TGTGCCAGCAGCTCAGTCCCCTCGGACCCAACTAATGAAAAACTGTTTTTT.

This clone was picked up many times. V is TRBV7-8 and J is TRBJ1-5; tentative D call: TRBD1 (6 bases). Germline CDR1 and CDR2: SGHVS and FQNEAQ. The CDR3 contains 15 residues. V lost 3 bases and J lost 7, with 16 bases in between. CDR3 nucleotide sequence: TGTGCCAGCAGCTTGGTAACAGGGAACCAACAGCCCCAGCATTTT. It translates to CASSLVTGNQQPQHF.